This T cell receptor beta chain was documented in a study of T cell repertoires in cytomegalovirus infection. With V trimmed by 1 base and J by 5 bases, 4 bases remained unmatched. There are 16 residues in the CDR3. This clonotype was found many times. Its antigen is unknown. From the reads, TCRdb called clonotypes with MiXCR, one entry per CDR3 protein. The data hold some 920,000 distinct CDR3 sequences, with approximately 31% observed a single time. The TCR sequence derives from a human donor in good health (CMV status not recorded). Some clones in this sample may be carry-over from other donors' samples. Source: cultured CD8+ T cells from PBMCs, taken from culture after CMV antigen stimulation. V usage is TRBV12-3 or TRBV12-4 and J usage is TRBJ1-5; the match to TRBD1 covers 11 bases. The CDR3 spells CASSLGDRGIDQPQHF. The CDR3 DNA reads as TGTGCCAGCAGTTTAGGGGACAGGGGGATTGATCAGCCCCAGCATTTT.